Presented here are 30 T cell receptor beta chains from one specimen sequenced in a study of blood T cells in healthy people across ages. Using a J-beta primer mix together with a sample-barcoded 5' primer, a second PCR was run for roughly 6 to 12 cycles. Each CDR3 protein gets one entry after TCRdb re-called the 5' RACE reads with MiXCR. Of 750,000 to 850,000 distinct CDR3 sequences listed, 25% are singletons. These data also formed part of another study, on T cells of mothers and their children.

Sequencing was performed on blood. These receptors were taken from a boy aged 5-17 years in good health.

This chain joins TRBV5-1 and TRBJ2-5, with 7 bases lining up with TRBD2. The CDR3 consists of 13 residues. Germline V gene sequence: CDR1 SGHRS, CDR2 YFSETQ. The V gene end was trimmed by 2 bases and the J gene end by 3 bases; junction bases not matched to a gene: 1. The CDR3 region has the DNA TGCGCCAGCAGCTTCGCGGGGGAAGAGACCCAGTACTTC. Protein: CASSFAGEETQYF. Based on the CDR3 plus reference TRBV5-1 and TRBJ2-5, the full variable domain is KAGVTQTPRYLIKTRGQQVTLSCSPISGHRSVSWYQQTPGQGLQFLFEYFSETQRNKGNFPGRFSGRQFSNSRSEMNVSTLELGDSALYLCASSFAGEETQYFGPGTRLLVL.

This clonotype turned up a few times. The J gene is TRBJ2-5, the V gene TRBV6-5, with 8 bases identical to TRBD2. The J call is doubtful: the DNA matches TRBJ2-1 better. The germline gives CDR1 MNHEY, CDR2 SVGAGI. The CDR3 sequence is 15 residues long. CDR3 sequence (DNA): TGTGCCAGCAGTTCACCGGGACTAGGTAACAATGAGCAGTTCTTC. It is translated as CASSSPGLGNNEQFF.

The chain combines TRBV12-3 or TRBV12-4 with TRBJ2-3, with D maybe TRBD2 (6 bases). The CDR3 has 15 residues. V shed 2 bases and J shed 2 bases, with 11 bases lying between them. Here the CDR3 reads CASSLQGGVTDTQYF. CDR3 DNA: TGTGCCAGCAGTTTACAAGGCGGGGTCACAGATACGCAGTATTTT.

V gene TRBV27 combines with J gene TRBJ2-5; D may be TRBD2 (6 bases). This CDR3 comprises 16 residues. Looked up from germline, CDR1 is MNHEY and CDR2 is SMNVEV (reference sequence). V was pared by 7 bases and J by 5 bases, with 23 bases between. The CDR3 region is CASNLTPGGFRETQYF. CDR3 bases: TGTGCCAGCAATTTGACCCCCGGGGGATTTCGGGAGACCCAGTACTTC.

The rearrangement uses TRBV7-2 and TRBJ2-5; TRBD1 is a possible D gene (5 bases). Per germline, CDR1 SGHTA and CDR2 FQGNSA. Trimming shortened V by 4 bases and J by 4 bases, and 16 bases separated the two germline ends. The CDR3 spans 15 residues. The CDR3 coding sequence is TGTGCCAGCAGCTGGGATGGGCAGGGCACAGAGACCCAGTACTTC. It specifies CASSWDGQGTETQYF.

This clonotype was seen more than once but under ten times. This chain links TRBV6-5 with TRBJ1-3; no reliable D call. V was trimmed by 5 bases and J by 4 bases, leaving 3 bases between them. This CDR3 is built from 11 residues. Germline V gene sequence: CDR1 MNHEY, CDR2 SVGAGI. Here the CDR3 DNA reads TGTGCCAGCAGTGGCGGAAACACCATATATTTT. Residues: CASSGGNTIYF.

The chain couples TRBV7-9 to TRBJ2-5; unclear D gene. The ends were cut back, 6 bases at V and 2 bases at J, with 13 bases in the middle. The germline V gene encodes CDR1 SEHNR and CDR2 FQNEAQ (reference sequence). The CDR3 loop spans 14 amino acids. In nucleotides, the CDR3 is TGTGCCAGCAGTAGGGATCACCAACAAGAGACCCAGTACTTC. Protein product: CASSRDHQQETQYF.

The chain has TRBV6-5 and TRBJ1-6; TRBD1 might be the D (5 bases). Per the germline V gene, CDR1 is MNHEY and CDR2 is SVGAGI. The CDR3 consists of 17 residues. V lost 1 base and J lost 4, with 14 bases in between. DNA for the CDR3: TGTGCCAGCAGTTACTGGGGACTCGACAGTTATAATTCACCCCTCCACTTT. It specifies CASSYWGLDSYNSPLHF.

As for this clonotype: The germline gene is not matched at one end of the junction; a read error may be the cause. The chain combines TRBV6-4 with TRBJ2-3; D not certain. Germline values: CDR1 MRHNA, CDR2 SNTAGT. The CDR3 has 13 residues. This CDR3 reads CANSDSIIDTQYF. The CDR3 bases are TGTGCCAACAGTGATTCGATAATAGATACGCAGTATTTT.

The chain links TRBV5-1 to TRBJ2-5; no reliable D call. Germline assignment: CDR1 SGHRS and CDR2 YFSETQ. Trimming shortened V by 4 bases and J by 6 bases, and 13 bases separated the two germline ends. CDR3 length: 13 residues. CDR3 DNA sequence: TGCGCCAGCAGCGCCAGACCGGGCAAGACCCAGTACTTC. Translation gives CASSARPGKTQYF.

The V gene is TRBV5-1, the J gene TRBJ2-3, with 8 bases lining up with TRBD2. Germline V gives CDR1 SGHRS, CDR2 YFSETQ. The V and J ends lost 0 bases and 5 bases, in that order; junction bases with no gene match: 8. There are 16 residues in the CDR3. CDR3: CASSLALTGGRDTQYF. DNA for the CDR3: TGCGCCAGCAGCTTGGCCCTAACGGGAGGGCGAGATACGCAGTATTTT.

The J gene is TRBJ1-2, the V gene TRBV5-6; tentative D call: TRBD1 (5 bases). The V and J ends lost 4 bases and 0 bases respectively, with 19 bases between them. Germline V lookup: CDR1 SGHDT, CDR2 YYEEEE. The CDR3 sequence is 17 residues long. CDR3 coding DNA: TGTGCCAGCAGCCGCCCCCGGCGGGACGCCCCTAACTATGGCTACACCTTC. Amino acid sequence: CASSRPRRDAPNYGYTF.

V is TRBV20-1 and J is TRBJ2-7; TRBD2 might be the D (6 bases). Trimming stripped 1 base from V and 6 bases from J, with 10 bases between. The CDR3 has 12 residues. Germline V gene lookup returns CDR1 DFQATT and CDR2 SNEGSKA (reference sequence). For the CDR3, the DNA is TGCAGTGCTAGAGCGGGACTCCGCGAGCAGTACTTC. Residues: CSARAGLREQYF.

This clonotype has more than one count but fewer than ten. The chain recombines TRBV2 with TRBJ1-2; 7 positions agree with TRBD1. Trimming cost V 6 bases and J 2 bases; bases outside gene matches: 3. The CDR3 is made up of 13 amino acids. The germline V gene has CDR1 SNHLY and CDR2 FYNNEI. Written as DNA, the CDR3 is TGTGCCAGCAGGGCGGGACAGAACTATGGCTACACCTTC. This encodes CASRAGQNYGYTF. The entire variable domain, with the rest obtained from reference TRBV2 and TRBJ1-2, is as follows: EPEVTQTPSHQVTQMGQEVILRCVPISNHLYFYWYRQILGQKVEFLVSFYNNEISEKSEIFDDQFSVERPDGSNFTLKIRSTKLEDSAMYFCASRAGQNYGYTFGSGTRLTVV.

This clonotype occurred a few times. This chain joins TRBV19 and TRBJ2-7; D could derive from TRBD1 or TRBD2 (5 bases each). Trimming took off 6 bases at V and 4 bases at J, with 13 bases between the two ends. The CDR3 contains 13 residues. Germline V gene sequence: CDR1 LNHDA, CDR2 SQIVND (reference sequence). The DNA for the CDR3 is TGTGCCAGTAGGAGCTCCGGGACGTACGAGCAGTACTTC. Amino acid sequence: CASRSSGTYEQYF. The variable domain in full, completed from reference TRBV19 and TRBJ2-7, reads DGGITQSPKYLFRKEGQNVTLSCEQNLNHDAMYWYRQDPGQGLRLIYYSQIVNDFQKGDIAEGYSVSREKKESFPLTVTSAQKNPTAFYLCASRSSGTYEQYFGPGTRLTVT.

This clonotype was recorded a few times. CDR3 sequence: CASSQETGAPYEQYF. In DNA, the CDR3 is TGCGCCAGCAGCCAAGAAACAGGGGCGCCCTACGAGCAGTACTTC. V gene TRBV4-3 combines with J gene TRBJ2-7; 7 nucleotides align to TRBD1. The CDR3 is 15 residues long. The V segment lost 0 bases and the J segment 2 bases; nucleotides outside the gene matches: 4. CDR1 and CDR2 from the germline V gene are LGHNA and YSLEER.

This CDR3 reads CASSLVVQRDGTYEQYF. CDR3 DNA: TGCGCCAGCAGCTTGGTGGTACAGCGGGACGGAACCTACGAGCAGTACTTC. The J gene is TRBJ2-5, the V gene TRBV5-1, with 7 bases matching TRBD2. The J call may not be correct, given that the DNA end is closer to TRBJ2-7. Germline values: CDR1 SGHRS, CDR2 YFSETQ. The CDR3 has 17 residues.

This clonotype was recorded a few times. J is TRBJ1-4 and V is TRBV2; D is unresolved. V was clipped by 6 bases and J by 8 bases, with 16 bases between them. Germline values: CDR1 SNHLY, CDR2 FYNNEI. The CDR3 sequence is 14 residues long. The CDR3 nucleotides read TGTGCCAGCAGAGGACTTTCCCAGTGGGAAAAACTGTTTTTT. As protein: CASRGLSQWEKLFF.

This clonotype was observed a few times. This CDR3 is CASSLSMAGWQETQYF. In DNA form, the CDR3 reads TGTGCCAGCAGCTTGTCGATGGCAGGGTGGCAGGAGACCCAGTACTTC. V usage is TRBV5-5 and J usage is TRBJ2-5; D might be TRBD1 (5 bases). Germline V gives CDR1 SGHKS, CDR2 YYEKEE (reference sequence). The CDR3 is 16 amino acids. The V and J ends lost 1 base and 5 bases respectively, with 18 bases between them.

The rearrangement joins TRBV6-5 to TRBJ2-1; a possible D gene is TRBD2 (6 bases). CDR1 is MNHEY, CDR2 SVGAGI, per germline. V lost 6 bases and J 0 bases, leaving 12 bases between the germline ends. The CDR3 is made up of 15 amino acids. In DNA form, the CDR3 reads TGTGCCAGCAGAGTTGGGGGGAGCTCCTACAATGAGCAGTTCTTC. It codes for CASRVGGSSYNEQFF.

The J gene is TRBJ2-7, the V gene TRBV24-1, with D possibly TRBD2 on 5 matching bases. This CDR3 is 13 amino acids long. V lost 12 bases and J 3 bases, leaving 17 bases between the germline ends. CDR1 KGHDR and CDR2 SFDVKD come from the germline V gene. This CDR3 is CAATTGIFYEQYF. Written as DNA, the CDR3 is TGTGCCGCCACGACGGGAATATTCTACGAGCAGTACTTC.

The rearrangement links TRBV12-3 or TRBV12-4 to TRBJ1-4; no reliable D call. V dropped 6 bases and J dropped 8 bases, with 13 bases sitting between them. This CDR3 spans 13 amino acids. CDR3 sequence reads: CASSPGWVEKLFF. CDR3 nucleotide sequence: TGTGCCAGCAGCCCGGGGTGGGTCGAAAAACTGTTTTTT.

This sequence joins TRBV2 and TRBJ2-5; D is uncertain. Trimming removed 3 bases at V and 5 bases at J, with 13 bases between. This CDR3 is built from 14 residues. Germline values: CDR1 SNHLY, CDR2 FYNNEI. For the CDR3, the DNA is TGTGCCAGCAGTGAGGGCGGTGAGCGCGAGACCCAGTACTTC. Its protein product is CASSEGGERETQYF. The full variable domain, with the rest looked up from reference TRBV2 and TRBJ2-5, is EPEVTQTPSHQVTQMGQEVILRCVPISNHLYFYWYRQILGQKVEFLVSFYNNEISEKSEIFDDQFSVERPDGSNFTLKIRSTKLEDSAMYFCASSEGGERETQYFGPGTRLLVL.

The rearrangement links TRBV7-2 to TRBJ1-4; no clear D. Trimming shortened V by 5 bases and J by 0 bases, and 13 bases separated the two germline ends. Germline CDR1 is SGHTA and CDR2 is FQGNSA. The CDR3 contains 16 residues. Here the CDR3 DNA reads TGTGCCAGCAGCCCCCGATTGGCCGCAACTAATGAAAAACTGTTTTTT. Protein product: CASSPRLAATNEKLFF.

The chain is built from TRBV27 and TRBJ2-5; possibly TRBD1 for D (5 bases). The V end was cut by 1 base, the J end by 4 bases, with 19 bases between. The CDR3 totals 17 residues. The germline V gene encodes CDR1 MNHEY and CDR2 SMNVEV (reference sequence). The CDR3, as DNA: TGTGCCAGCAGTTTATTGCCGCGGCTCCCCCAGGGAGAGACCCAGTACTTC. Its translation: CASSLLPRLPQGETQYF.

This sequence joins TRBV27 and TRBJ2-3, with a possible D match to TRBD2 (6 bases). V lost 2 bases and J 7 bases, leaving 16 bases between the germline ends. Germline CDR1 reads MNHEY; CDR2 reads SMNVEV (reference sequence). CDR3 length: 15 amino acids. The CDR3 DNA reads TGTGCCAGCAGTTTACCCGGGGCGGGACCAAATACGCAGTATTTT. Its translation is CASSLPGAGPNTQYF.

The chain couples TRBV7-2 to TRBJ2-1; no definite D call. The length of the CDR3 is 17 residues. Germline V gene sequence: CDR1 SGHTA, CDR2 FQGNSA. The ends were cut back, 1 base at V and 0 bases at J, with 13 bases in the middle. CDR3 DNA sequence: TGTGCCAGCAGCTTAGTGGTAGGCGGCTTCTCCTACAATGAGCAGTTCTTC. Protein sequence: CASSLVVGGFSYNEQFF.

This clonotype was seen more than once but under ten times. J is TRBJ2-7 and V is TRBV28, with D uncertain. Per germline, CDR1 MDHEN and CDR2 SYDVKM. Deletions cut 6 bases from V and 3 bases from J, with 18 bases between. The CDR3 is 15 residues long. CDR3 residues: CASSPSLGNHYEQYF. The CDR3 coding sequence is TGTGCCAGCAGCCCCAGTCTAGGGAATCACTACGAGCAGTACTTC.

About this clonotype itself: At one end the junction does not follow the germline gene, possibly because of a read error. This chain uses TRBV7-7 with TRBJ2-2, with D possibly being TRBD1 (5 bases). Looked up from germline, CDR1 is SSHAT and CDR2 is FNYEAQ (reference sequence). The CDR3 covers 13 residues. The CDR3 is CASSPDIDGELFF. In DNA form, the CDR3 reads TGTGCTAGCAGCCCGGACATCGACGGGGAGCTGTTTTTT.

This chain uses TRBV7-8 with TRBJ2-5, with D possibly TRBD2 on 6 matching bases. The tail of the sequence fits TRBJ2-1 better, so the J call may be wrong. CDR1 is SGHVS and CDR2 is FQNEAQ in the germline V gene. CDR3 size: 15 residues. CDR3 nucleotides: TGTGCCAGCAGCGGAATGGGCGGGACGATTCATGAGCAGTTCTTC. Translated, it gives CASSGMGGTIHEQFF.